These T cell receptor beta chains were read from a single sample in a study of CD8+CD57+ T cells in acquired aplastic anemia. TCRdb used MiXCR to reprocess the reads, holding one entry per CDR3 protein. The table lists around 430,000 distinct CDR3 sequences, around 30% of them singletons. The sample consisted of sorted CD4+, CD8+, or CD8+CD57+ T cells (not recorded which) from PBMCs. The receptor source for this set is a human donor with aplastic anemia. CDR3s include the opening cysteine and the closing phenylalanine or tryptophan. The D gene is left open where the match is weak. Part of the rows lack a size; the others show once, few, many or a class for expanded clones.

clone size,D gene,V gene,J gene,CDR3 protein,CDR3 DNA
.,TRBD1,TRBV12-3/TRBV12-4,TRBJ2-1,CASSLPGTGYNEQFF,TGTGCCAGCAGTCTGCCCGGGACAGGATACAATGAGCAGTTCTTC
.,TRBD1,TRBV19,TRBJ1-3,CASRTGSPGNTIYF,TGTGCCAGTAGGACAGGGAGCCCCGGAAACACCATATATTTT
.,.,TRBV15,TRBJ2-5,CATSRSQETQYF,TGTGCCACCAGCAGGTCCCAAGAGACCCAGTACTTC
.,.,TRBV2,TRBJ2-1,CASSGGQLRRNEQFF,TGTGCCAGCAGTGGGGGCCAACTGCGGCGCAATGAGCAGTTCTTC
.,.,TRBV10-3,TRBJ1-5,CASSFPSRGDQPQHF,TGTGCCAGCAGTTTCCCCTCGAGGGGGGATCAGCCCCAGCATTTT
.,.,TRBV15,TRBJ2-7,CATSSQPGLSYEQYF,TGTGCCACCAGCAGCCAACCGGGACTCTCCTACGAGCAGTACTTC
many,.,TRBV6-1,TRBJ1-6,CASSVQWGNSPLHF,TGTGCCAGCAGTGTACAGTGGGGTAATTCACCCCTCCACTTT
.,.,TRBV25-1,TRBJ1-2,CASSTPGQFGYTF,TGTGCCAGCAGTACCCCCGGACAGTTCGGCTACACCTTC
many,TRBD1,TRBV20-1,TRBJ2-7,CSASGQGLKAYEQYF,TGCAGTGCTAGTGGACAGGGCCTTAAAGCCTACGAGCAGTACTTC
.,.,TRBV20-1,TRBJ2-1,CSARKGGGDNEQFF,TGCAGTGCTAGAAAGGGAGGAGGGGACAATGAGCAGTTCTTC
.,TRBD2,TRBV20-1,TRBJ2-7,CSARPGTSGSYEQYF,TGCAGTGCTCGCCCAGGGACTAGCGGGTCCTACGAGCAGTACTTC
.,TRBD1,TRBV10-3,TRBJ1-2,CAISETGVRGPTF,TGTGCCATCAGTGAGACAGGGGTCCGAGGGCCCACCTTC
.,TRBD1,TRBV25-1,TRBJ2-7,CASSQDPGQATYEQYF,TGTGCCAGCAGCCAGGACCCGGGACAGGCTACCTACGAGCAGTACTTC
.,TRBD1,TRBV6-1,TRBJ1-2,CASRHAGGRATVYGYTF,TGTGCCAGCAGGCACGCAGGGGGTCGGGCGACGGTCTATGGCTACACCTTC
many,TRBD1,TRBV7-8,TRBJ1-2,CASSPGQPSNYGYTF,TGTGCCAGCAGCCCGGGACAGCCTTCTAACTATGGCTACACCTTC
.,TRBD2,TRBV12-3/TRBV12-4,TRBJ2-7,CASSFMAGGRLKDYEQYF,TGTGCCAGCAGTTTTATGGCGGGGGGGCGCTTGAAAGACTACGAGCAGTACTTC
.,.,TRBV20-1,TRBJ2-7,CSARDPFRPGLYYEQYF,TGCAGTGCTAGAGACCCCTTCCGACCGGGACTTTACTACGAGCAGTACTTC
many,TRBD1,TRBV19,TRBJ2-7,CARSGQGADEQYF,TGTGCCAGATCGGGACAGGGGGCAGACGAGCAGTACTTC
many,.,TRBV19,TRBJ2-7,CASSIAPVLGEQYF,TGTGCCAGTAGTATCGCACCGGTGCTGGGCGAGCAGTACTTC
many,TRBD1,TRBV10-2,TRBJ1-5,CASSESTRGLNQPQHF,TGCGCCAGCAGTGAGTCCACCAGGGGGCTCAATCAGCCCCAGCATTTT
many,.,TRBV9,TRBJ1-5,CASSETGFSHQPQHF,TGTGCCAGCAGCGAAACAGGGTTCTCGCATCAGCCCCAGCATTTT
once,.,TRBV5-1,TRBJ1-1,CASSLDGVIMNTEAFF,TGCGCCAGCAGCTTGGATGGGGTTATCATGAACACTGAAGCTTTCTTT
.,.,TRBV25-1,TRBJ1-2,CASRGAAGNYGYTF,TGTGCCAGCAGAGGAGCAGCGGGCAACTATGGCTACACCTTC
.,.,TRBV30,TRBJ2-6,CAWRASGANVLTF,TGTGCCTGGAGGGCCTCTGGGGCCAACGTCCTGACTTTC
few,.,TRBV2,TRBJ1-4,CASRYGAEENEKLFF,TGTGCCAGCAGGTATGGGGCAGAAGAAAATGAAAAACTGTTTTTT
many,TRBD2,TRBV20-1,TRBJ2-7,CSASLAASSYEQYF,TGCAGTGCTTCACTAGCGGCTAGCTCCTACGAGCAGTACTTC
few,.,TRBV12-5,TRBJ2-1,CASGLVTAGNEQFF,TGTGCTAGTGGTTTGGTAACGGCGGGCAATGAGCAGTTCTTC
many,.,TRBV29-1,TRBJ2-5,CSVTTEKTQYF,TGCAGCGTGACGACAGAAAAGACCCAGTACTTC
.,.,TRBV2,TRBJ2-7,CASSELGEDRYEQYF,TGTGCCAGCAGTGAACTGGGGGAGGACAGGTACGAGCAGTACTTC